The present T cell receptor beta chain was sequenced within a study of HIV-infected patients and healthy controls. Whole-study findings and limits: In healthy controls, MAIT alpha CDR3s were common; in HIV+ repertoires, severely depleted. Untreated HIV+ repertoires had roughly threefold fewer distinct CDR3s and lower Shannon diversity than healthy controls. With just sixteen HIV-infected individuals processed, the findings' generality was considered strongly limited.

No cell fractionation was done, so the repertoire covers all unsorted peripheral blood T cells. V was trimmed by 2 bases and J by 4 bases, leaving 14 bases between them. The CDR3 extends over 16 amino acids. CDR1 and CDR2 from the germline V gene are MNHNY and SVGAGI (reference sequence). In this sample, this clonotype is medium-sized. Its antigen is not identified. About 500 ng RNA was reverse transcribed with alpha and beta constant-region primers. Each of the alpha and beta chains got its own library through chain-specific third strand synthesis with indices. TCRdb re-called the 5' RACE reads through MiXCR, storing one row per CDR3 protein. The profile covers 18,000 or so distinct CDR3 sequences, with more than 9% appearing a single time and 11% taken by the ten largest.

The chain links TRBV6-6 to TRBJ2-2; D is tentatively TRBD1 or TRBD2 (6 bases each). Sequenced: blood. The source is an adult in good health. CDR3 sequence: CASSYRRGAGTGELFF. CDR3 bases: TGTGCCAGCAGTTACAGGAGGGGGGCGGGCACCGGGGAGCTGTTTTTT.